This TCR beta chain was sequenced during a study of PD-L1 blockade in urothelial cancer. Overall study: The patients first took atezolizumab in 2014, receiving 1,200 mg intravenously every 3 weeks. Treatment start was followed by blood analysis at 3 weeks (second dose) and again at 6 weeks.

The data were produced by immunoSEQ multiplex PCR, yet TCRdb's version contains in-frame clones alone and is incomplete. This sample has around 110,000 clones, with around 89% found just once. Time point noted: peripheral blood 6 weeks after treatment start. Between 1 and 8 samples per patient were obtained, pretreatment and on-treatment. Germline lookup yields CDR1 SQVTM and CDR2 ANQGSEA. With V trimmed by 6 bases and J by 1 base, 4 bases remained unmatched. This CDR3 has 14 amino acids. The chain recombines TRBV29-1 with TRBJ2-3; 10 bases line up with TRBD1. The sequence was obtained from a man aged 60-69 years with urothelial cancer. The source was PBMCs, collected around atezolizumab (anti-PD-L1) treatment. The CDR3 DNA reads TGCAGCGTGAGACAGGGGGCGGGCACAGATACGCAGTATTTT. Its translation is CSVRQGAGTDTQYF.